The T cell receptor beta chain described here comes from a study of molecular identifiers for immune sequencing clone quantification. The wider study: RNA, taken in replicates from about 20,000 or 100,000 naive CD8 cells, was split five ways, with four sequenced. Study-wide findings and caveats: Clonotypes topping 20 RNA copies carried over 97% of effector molecules but under 1% of naive ones. In a background of over 750,000 naive cells, spiked Jurkat TCR RNA from one cell was reportedly detectable.

Sorting was used to obtain naive CD8 T cells (CD8+CD4-CCR7+CD45RA+). This clonotype was counted between two and nine times. Its antigen remains unknown. TCRdb itself ran the PCR reads through MiXCR, one entry per CDR3 protein. The sample yields over 550,000 distinct CDR3 sequences, 25% seen once. Between the trimmed V and J ends, which lost 4 bases and 4 bases, there was a span of 15 bases. The CDR3 totals 14 residues. Germline CDR1 and CDR2: SGHKS and YYEKEE (reference sequence). This sequence originates from a human donor in good health. Some libraries in this study had Jurkat cell RNA spiked in. The V call is TRBV5-5, the J call TRBJ2-7, with D tentatively TRBD2 (6 bases). Source material: naive CD8+ T cells from blood, with Jurkat cell RNA spiked in. As for subset: FACS-sorted CD8+CD4-CCR7+CD45RA+ naive T cells. CDR3 amino acids: CASSPLTGVYEQYF. In DNA form, the CDR3 reads TGTGCCAGCAGCCCCCTCACGGGAGTGTACGAGCAGTACTTC. Combining the CDR3 with reference TRBV5-5 and TRBJ2-7 gives the whole variable domain DAGVTQSPTHLIKTRGQQVTLRCSPISGHKSVSWYQQVLGQGPQFIFQYYEKEERGRGNFPDRFSARQFPNYSSELNVNALLLGDSALYLCASSPLTGVYEQYFGPGTRLTVT.